This TCR beta chain appears in the sequencing data of a study of T-cell memory formation after mild COVID-19. Study-wide findings and caveats: Some responding clones appeared in pre-infection memory, suggesting cross-reactive memory joined.

This CDR3 contains 14 residues. Trimming took 4 bases from V and 3 from J, leaving 12 bases between them. Per germline, CDR1 MNHEY and CDR2 SMNVEV (reference sequence). This clonotype was observed a handful of times. Its antigen is unidentified. TCRdb re-derived calls from the 5' RACE reads in MiXCR, one entry per CDR3 protein. The sample holds about 130,000 distinct CDR3 sequences, around 6.3% seen once. What was sequenced was PBMCs or a T cell subset sorted from them (not recorded which). The source is an adult woman who had mild COVID-19 (a few samples of this study predate the infection). Cell type and time point are not known. V usage is TRBV27 and J usage is TRBJ1-1; D unresolved. CDR3 DNA: TGTGCCAGCAGTTCCCGACGAGGCTACACTGAAGCTTTCTTT. It specifies CASSSRRGYTEAFF.